A selection of T cell receptor beta chains follows, all from one sample in a study of shared clonotypes between healthy human individuals. TCRdb keeps only in-frame clones here, not all; method: immunoSEQ multiplex PCR. The sample lists approximately 1.9 million clones, about 93% occurring once. Sequencing input: naive CD8+ T cells from PBMCs. The receptors derive from a man aged 18 to 29 in good health. Some clones in this sample may be carry-over from other donors' samples. CDR3s include the opening cysteine and the closing phenylalanine or tryptophan. The order of the fields is D gene, J gene, V gene, CDR3 length, CDR3 protein, CDR3 DNA. The D gene is left open where the match is weak.

TRBD2	TRBJ2-1	TRBV9	19	CASSAGAGTSGMSYNEQFF	TGTGCCAGCAGCGCGGGAGCCGGGACTAGCGGGATGTCCTACAATGAGCAGTTCTTC
TRBD1	TRBJ1-6	TRBV27	15	CASSLTLGTAIPLHF	TGTGCCAGCAGTTTAACCCTCGGGACAGCGATTCCCCTCCACTTT
NA	TRBJ2-5	TRBV7-8	15	CASSSTTGGQETQYF	TGTGCCAGCAGCTCGACGACTGGGGGGCAAGAGACCCAGTACTTC
TRBD2	TRBJ2-5	TRBV7-9	16	CASSLGIAGTGETQYF	TGTGCCAGCAGCTTAGGGATAGCGGGAACTGGAGAGACCCAGTACTTC
NA	TRBJ2-7	TRBV7-9	15	CASSLSRGSSYEQYF	TGTGCCAGCAGCTTGAGTCGCGGGTCTTCCTACGAGCAGTACTTC
TRBD1	TRBJ2-1	TRBV19	14	CASSMDRAYNEQFF	TGTGCCAGTAGTATGGACAGGGCCTACAATGAGCAGTTCTTC
TRBD2	TRBJ2-3	TRBV7-9	17	CASSSTSSGISSDTQYF	TGTGCCAGCAGCTCGACCTCTAGCGGGATCAGTTCAGATACGCAGTATTTT
NA	TRBJ2-6	TRBV4-3	18	CASSQDWFSSSGANVLTF	TGCGCCAGCAGCCAAGATTGGTTTTCGTCCTCTGGGGCCAACGTCCTGACTTTC
TRBD1	TRBJ2-1	TRBV29-1	15	CSVSHPGTAYNEQFF	TGCAGCGTTTCCCACCCGGGGACAGCCTACAATGAGCAGTTCTTC
NA	TRBJ1-3	TRBV4-3	15	CASSQSLRSGNTIYF	TGCGCCAGCAGCCAATCTTTACGCTCTGGAAACACCATATATTTT
TRBD2	TRBJ2-7	TRBV5-1	14	CASRNPTSGYEQYF	TGCGCCAGCAGGAACCCGACTAGCGGCTACGAGCAGTACTTC
NA	TRBJ2-1	TRBV7-3	15	CASSLRLVSYNEQFF	TGTGCCAGCAGCTTACGACTAGTTAGCTACAATGAGCAGTTCTTC
NA	TRBJ2-3	TRBV11-2	15	CASSWFSGSTDTQYF	TGTGCCAGCAGCTGGTTTAGCGGAAGCACAGATACGCAGTATTTT
NA	TRBJ2-3	TRBV5-1	17	CASSLYIVAEGTDTQYF	TGCGCCAGCAGCTTGTACATCGTGGCGGAGGGCACAGATACGCAGTATTTT
TRBD1	TRBJ2-7	TRBV6-5	16	CASSYSKGQKNYEQYF	TGTGCCAGCAGTTACTCGAAGGGACAGAAAAACTACGAGCAGTACTTC
TRBD2	TRBJ2-7	TRBV2	16	CASSDPFREGPYEQYF	TGTGCCAGCAGTGACCCCTTCCGGGAGGGCCCCTACGAGCAGTACTTC